One and the same sample provided the 20 T cell receptor beta chains below, sequenced in a study of tumor and adjacent non-tumor tissue in lung cancer. The template was RNA from unsorted bulk tissue. The normal lung tissue was taken more than 3 cm from the tumor edge. A modified ARM-PCR protocol with three rounds of nested PCR amplified TCRbeta. TCRdb processed the multiplex PCR reads anew with MiXCR; each CDR3 protein has one entry. The repertoire holds about 44,000 distinct CDR3 sequences, with 55% to 65% as singletons. The specimen sequenced was distant non-tumor lung tissue. Receptors originate from a woman in her 70s with non-small cell lung cancer.

This clonotype appeared a few times. Since a much larger clone is just one base distant, this may be a read error. The CDR3 loop is CVSSTTGLNTEAFF. CDR3 sequence (DNA): TGTGTCAGCAGCACGACCGGACTGAACACTGAAGCTTTCTTT. This chain connects TRBV5-6 to TRBJ1-1; D is uncertain. Germline V gives CDR1 SGHDT, CDR2 YYEEEE. CDR3 length: 14 amino acids.

Concerning this clonotype itself: Sequence at one end of the junction differs from germline and may be a read error. DNA for the CDR3: TGTGCCATCGGTGACTTTAAGGCGGTTGCTCTCTTT. This encodes CAIGDFKAVALF. The rearrangement links TRBV10-3 to TRBJ1-1; D is uncertain. This CDR3 is built from 12 residues. The germline CDR1 and CDR2 sequences are ENHRY and SYGVKD.

The J gene is TRBJ1-2, the V gene TRBV12-3 or TRBV12-4; TRBD1 is a possible D gene (5 bases). V lost 6 bases and J lost 4, with 24 bases in between. This CDR3 has 17 residues. CDR3 in amino acids: CASSSSLGMGPAYGYTF. CDR3 nucleotides: TGTGCCAGCAGCTCATCCCTTGGCATGGGGCCTGCCTATGGCTACACCTTC.

To note about this clonotype: One end of the junction is discordant with germline, which a read error may explain. J is TRBJ1-2 and V is TRBV4-1; perhaps TRBD1 as D (5 bases). Germline CDR1 MGHRA, CDR2 YSYEKL. The length of the CDR3 is 13 residues. Written as DNA, the CDR3 is TGTGCCAGCAGCCAAAAGGACATCTATGGCTACACCTTC. Its protein product is CASSQKDIYGYTF.

Comments on this clonotype: One end of the junction does not line up with germline, which may come from a read error. The rearrangement uses TRBV12-3 or TRBV12-4 and TRBJ2-2, with TRBD2 as a possible D gene (6 bases). This CDR3 is built from 14 residues. The CDR3 protein is CARHRGSGTGELFF. The CDR3 region has the DNA TGTGCCAGGCACCGGGGGTCGGGCACCGGGGAGTTGTTTTTT.

Points on this clonotype: At one end the junction does not follow the germline gene, possibly because of a read error. This chain joins TRBV7-9 and TRBJ2-7, with 12 nucleotides matching TRBD1. Germline V gives CDR1 SEHNR, CDR2 FQNEAQ (reference sequence). The CDR3 sequence is 16 residues long. The CDR3 sequence is CSSSAGTGGQTYEQYF. The CDR3 DNA reads as TGTTCCAGCAGCGCGGGGACAGGGGGCCAAACCTACGAGCAGTACTTC.

Concerning this clonotype itself: A read error may explain this, as a much larger clone is one base away. V is TRBV11-2 and J is TRBJ2-2; 9 positions match TRBD2. The CDR3 is 17 amino acids. V shed 5 bases and J 5 bases; nucleotides not matched to a gene: 12. Germline-derived CDR1 and CDR2 are SGHAT and FQNNGV. Here the CDR3 reads CASSLPSGGRWTGELFF. In DNA, the CDR3 is TGTGCCAGCAGCCTCCCGAGCGGGGGGCGGTGGACCGGGGAGCTGTTTTTT.

This clonotype has a count of ten or more. The chain links TRBV5-1 to TRBJ1-1, with TRBD1 as a possible D gene (5 bases). The CDR3 has 15 amino acids. The V gene lost 0 bases and the J gene lost 4 bases, with 13 bases spanning the gap. CDR1 and CDR2 (germline): SGHRS, YFSETQ. The CDR3 loop reads CASSLVGGGSTEAFF. The CDR3 DNA sequence: TGCGCCAGCAGCTTGGTGGGGGGAGGAAGCACTGAAGCTTTCTTT.

As to this clonotype: Just one base apart from a much larger clone, this may be a read error. The chain uses TRBV6-4 and TRBJ2-1; 8 bases fit TRBD2. The CDR3 is 13 residues long. The germline CDR1 and CDR2 sequences are MRHNA and SNTAGT. The CDR3 nucleotides read TGTGCCAGCGGTGATAGCGGGAACATTGAGCAGTTCTTC. Its protein product is CASGDSGNIEQFF.

Points on this clonotype: Given a much more abundant clone one base away, this may be a read error. For the CDR3, the DNA is TGCAGTGCTATCCGGGACATCTCTTCTGGAGAGCAGTACTTC. Its protein product is CSAIRDISSGEQYF. This sequence joins TRBV20-1 and TRBJ2-7; weak D call: TRBD1 (6 bases). Germline CDR1 and CDR2: DFQATT and SNEGSKA (reference sequence). Trimming took off 4 bases at V and 7 bases at J, with 20 bases between the two ends. The CDR3 runs to 14 residues.

About this clonotype itself: The junction departs from germline at one end; a sequencing error may be responsible. The chain links TRBV6-1 to TRBJ1-4; tentative D call: TRBD1 (6 bases). Germline V gives CDR1 MNHNS, CDR2 SASEGT. The CDR3 is 14 residues long. CDR3 loop: CACSEIQGNEKLFF. As DNA, the CDR3 is TGTGCCTGCAGTGAAATACAGGGTAACGAAAAACTGTTTTTT.

A remark on this clonotype: Without the conserved terminal phenylalanine or tryptophan, this CDR3 likely stems from a read error. This chain links TRBV10-3 with TRBJ2-3; D remains unclear. The CDR3 sequence is 14 residues long. Germline assignment: CDR1 ENHRY and CDR2 SYGVKD. V was shortened by 6 bases and J by 3 bases, with 13 bases between the two germline ends. CDR3 in amino acids: CAIREPQHTDTQYL. In DNA, the CDR3 is TGTGCCATCAGAGAACCCCAACATACAGATACGCAGTATCTT.

As concerns this clonotype: The CDR3 end shows no conserved phenylalanine or tryptophan, and so a read error is likely. CDR3 nucleotides: TGTGTCAGCAGTTTAGCCCGGGCTAGCGGGATGGGCGAGCAGTACTTA. Its translation: CVSSLARASGMGEQYL. V and J are TRBV7-2 and TRBJ2-7; 9 nucleotides match TRBD2. The germline CDR1 and CDR2 sequences are SGHTA and FQGNSA. CDR3 size: 16 residues.

This clonotype was detected only a few times. A much larger clonotype is one base distant, so this may be a read error. The J gene is TRBJ2-5, the V gene TRBV5-4, with D tentatively TRBD1 or TRBD2 (5 bases each). Per germline, CDR1 SGHNT and CDR2 YYREEE (reference sequence). The CDR3 loop spans 15 amino acids. V was trimmed by 4 bases and J by 7 bases, leaving 20 bases between them. Here the CDR3 reads CASSQPLGYGGTQYF. CDR3 bases: TGTGCCAGCAGCCAACCACTAGGATATGGGGGGACCCAGTACTTC.

In regard to this clonotype: A much more abundant neighbour one base away suggests this may be a read error. J is TRBJ2-5 and V is TRBV11-2; D may be TRBD2 (6 bases). The CDR3 sequence is 13 residues long. Germline V lookup: CDR1 SGHAT, CDR2 FQNNGV. CDR3: CASSLAEGEIQYF. The CDR3 nucleotides read TGTGCCAGCAGCTTAGCGGAGGGCGAGATCCAGTACTTC.

Within the sample, this clonotype is medium-sized. The gene calls are TRBV6-2 or TRBV6-3 and TRBJ1-1; TRBD1 aligns across 7 bases. CDR1 and CDR2 (germline): MNHEY, SVGEGT. The CDR3 loop spans 14 amino acids. The V segment lost 6 bases and the J segment 9 bases; nucleotides outside the gene matches: 13. DNA for the CDR3: TGTGCCAGCAGCCCCGGAGGGGGCAGGGTTAAAGCTTTCTTT. The encoded protein is CASSPGGGRVKAFF.

Comments on this clonotype: An end of the junction does not agree with germline; a read error may underlie this. The chain couples TRBV11-2 to TRBJ2-1, with D maybe TRBD2 (5 bases). This CDR3 has 14 residues. CDR1 and CDR2 (germline): SGHAT, FQNNGV. The CDR3 protein is CASCLESRRDEQFF. CDR3 sequence (DNA): TGTGCCAGCTGCTTAGAATCCAGGCGGGATGAGCAGTTCTTC.

There are many counts of this clonotype. This sequence joins TRBV29-1 and TRBJ1-3, with TRBD1 as a possible D gene (6 bases). V was trimmed by 7 bases and J by 0 bases, leaving 16 bases between them. The germline CDR1 and CDR2 sequences are SQVTM and ANQGSEA. The CDR3 covers 15 residues. The DNA for the CDR3 is TGCAGCGCCAGGAACCGGGACATCTCTGGAAACACCATATATTTT. Translation gives CSARNRDISGNTIYF. Full variable domain (remainder filled in from reference TRBV29-1 and TRBJ1-3): SAVISQKPSRDICQRGTSLTIQCQVDSQVTMMFWYRQQPGQSLTLIATANQGSEATYESGFVIDKFPISRPNLTFSTLTVSNMSPEDSSIYLCSARNRDISGNTIYFGEGSWLTVV.

With respect to this clonotype: A much larger clone differs by one base, so this may be a read error. The chain is built from TRBV4-2 and TRBJ2-1, with unresolved D. Per germline, CDR1 LGHNA and CDR2 YNFKEQ. The CDR3 runs 18 residues. Written as DNA, the CDR3 is TGTGCCAGCAGACAAGGATCCCTTGGCGGCCCCTCCTACAATGAGCAGTTCTTC. Encoded protein: CASRQGSLGGPSYNEQFF.

Of note for this clonotype: At one boundary the junction diverges from the germline segment, which might be a read error. This sequence joins TRBV6-6 and TRBJ2-3; 9 positions match TRBD1. There are 15 residues in the CDR3. CDR1 and CDR2 (germline): MNHNY, SVGAGI (reference sequence). CDR3 coding DNA: TGTGCCAGCAGTTCCGTGACAGGGGGTGCAGAAACGCAATATTTT. Protein: CASSSVTGGAETQYF.